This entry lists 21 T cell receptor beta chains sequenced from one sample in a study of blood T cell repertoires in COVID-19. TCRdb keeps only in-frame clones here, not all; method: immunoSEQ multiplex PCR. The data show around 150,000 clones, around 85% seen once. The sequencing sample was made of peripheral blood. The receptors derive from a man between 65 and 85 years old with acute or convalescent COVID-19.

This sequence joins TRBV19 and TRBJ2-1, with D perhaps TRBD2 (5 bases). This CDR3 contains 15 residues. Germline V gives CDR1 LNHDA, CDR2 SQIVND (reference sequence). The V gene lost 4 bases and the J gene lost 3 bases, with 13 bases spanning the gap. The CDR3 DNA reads TGTGCCAGTAGTACGGAGGCGGTGGGCTACAATGAGCAGTTCTTC. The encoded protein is CASSTEAVGYNEQFF. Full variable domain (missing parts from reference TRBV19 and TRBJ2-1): DGGITQSPKYLFRKEGQNVTLSCEQNLNHDAMYWYRQDPGQGLRLIYYSQIVNDFQKGDIAEGYSVSREKKESFPLTVTSAQKNPTAFYLCASSTEAVGYNEQFFGPGTRLTVL.

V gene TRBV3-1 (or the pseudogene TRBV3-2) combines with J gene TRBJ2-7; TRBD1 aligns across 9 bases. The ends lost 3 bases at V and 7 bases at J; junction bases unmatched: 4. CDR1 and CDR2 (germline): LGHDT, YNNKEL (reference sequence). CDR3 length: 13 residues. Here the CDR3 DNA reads TGTGCCAGCAGCCATGGGACAGGGCGGGAGCAGTACTTC. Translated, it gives CASSHGTGREQYF.

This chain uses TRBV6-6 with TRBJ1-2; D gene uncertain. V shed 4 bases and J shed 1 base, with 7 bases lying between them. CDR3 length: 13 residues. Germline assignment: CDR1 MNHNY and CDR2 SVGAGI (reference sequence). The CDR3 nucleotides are TGTGCCAGCAGTTTATCCCTTAACTATGGCTACACCTTC. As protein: CASSLSLNYGYTF.

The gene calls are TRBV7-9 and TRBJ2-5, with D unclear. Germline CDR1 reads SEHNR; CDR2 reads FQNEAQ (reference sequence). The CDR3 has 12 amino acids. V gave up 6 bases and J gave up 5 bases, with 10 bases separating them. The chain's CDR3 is CASSPVVETQYF. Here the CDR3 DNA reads TGTGCCAGCAGTCCCGTCGTGGAGACCCAGTACTTC.

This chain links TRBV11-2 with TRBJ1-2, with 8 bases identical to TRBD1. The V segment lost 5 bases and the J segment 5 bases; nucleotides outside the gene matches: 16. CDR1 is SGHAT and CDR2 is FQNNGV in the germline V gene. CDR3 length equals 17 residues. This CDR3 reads CASSPSLQGAGGYGYTF. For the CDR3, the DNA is TGTGCCAGCAGCCCGTCCCTCCAGGGGGCAGGCGGATATGGCTACACCTTC.

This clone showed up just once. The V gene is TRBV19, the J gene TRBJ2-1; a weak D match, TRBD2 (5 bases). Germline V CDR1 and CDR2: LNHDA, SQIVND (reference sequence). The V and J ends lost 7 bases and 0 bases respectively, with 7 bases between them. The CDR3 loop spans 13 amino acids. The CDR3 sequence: CASTGSSYNEQFF. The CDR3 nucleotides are TGTGCCAGTACGGGAAGCTCCTACAATGAGCAGTTCTTC.

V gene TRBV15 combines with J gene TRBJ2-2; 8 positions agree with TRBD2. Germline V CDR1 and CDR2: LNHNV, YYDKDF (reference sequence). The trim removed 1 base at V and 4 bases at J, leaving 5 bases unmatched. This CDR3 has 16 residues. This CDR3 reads CATSRGVAGRTGELFF. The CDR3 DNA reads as TGTGCCACCAGCAGAGGGGTAGCGGGACGCACCGGGGAGCTGTTTTTT.

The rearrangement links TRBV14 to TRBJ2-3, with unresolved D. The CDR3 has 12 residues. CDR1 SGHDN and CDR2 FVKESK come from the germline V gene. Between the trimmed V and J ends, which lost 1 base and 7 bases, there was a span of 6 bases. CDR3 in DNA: TGTGCCAGCAGCCAAGGGCCCTATACGCAGTATTTT. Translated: CASSQGPYTQYF.

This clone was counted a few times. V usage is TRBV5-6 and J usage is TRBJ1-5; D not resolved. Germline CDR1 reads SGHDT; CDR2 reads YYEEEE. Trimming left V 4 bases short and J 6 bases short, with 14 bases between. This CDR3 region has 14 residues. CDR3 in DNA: TGTGCCAGCAGCCTAGACGGAACCGGTCAGCCCCAGCATTTT. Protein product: CASSLDGTGQPQHF.

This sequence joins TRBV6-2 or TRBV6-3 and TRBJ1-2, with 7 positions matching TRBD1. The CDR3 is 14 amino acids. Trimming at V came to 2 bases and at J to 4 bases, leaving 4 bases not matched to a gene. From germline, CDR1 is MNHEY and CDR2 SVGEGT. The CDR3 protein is CASSYQDRTYGYTF. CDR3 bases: TGTGCCAGCAGTTACCAGGACAGGACCTATGGCTACACCTTC.

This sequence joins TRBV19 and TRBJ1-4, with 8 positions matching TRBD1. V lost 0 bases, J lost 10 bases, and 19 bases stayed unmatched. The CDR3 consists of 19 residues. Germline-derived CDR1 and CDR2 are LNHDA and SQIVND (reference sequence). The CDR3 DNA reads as TGTGCCAGTAGTATAGACCGGGACAGGAGATCCCTCCTGGTGGCAAAACTGTTTTTT. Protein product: CASSIDRDRRSLLVAKLFF.

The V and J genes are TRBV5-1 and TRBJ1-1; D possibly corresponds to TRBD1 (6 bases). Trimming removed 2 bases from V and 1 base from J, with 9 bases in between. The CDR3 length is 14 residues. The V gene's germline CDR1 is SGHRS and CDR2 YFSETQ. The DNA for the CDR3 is TGCGCCAGCAGCTTAGACAGGACGAACACTGAAGCTTTCTTT. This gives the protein CASSLDRTNTEAFF.

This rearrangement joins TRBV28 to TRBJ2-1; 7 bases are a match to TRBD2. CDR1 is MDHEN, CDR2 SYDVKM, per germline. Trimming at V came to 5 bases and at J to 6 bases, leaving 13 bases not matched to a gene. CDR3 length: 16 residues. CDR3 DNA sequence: TGTGCCAGCAGTCTGGAAGCGGGGCAGGTATCCAATGAGCAGTTCTTC. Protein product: CASSLEAGQVSNEQFF.

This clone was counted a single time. Here the CDR3 reads CSVVQGYWDTQYF. CDR3 nucleotides: TGCAGCGTTGTACAGGGTTATTGGGATACGCAGTATTTT. V and J are TRBV29-1 and TRBJ2-3, with D perhaps TRBD1 (6 bases). CDR1 and CDR2 (germline): SQVTM, ANQGSEA. The CDR3 runs 13 residues. The V and J ends lost 4 bases and 6 bases respectively, with 14 bases between them.

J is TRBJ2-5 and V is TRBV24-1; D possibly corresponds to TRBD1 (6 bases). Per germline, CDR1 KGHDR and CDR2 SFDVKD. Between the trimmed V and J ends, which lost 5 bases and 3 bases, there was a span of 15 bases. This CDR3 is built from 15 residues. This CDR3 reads CATSVSRQGKETQYF. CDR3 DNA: TGTGCCACCAGTGTTAGTAGGCAGGGGAAAGAGACCCAGTACTTC.

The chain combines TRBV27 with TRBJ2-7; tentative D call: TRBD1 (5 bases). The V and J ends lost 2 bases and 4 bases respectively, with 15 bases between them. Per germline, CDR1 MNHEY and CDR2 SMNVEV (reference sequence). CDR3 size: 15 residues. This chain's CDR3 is CASSLGQGPTYEQYF. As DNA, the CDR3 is TGTGCCAGCAGTTTAGGGCAGGGCCCGACTTACGAGCAGTACTTC.

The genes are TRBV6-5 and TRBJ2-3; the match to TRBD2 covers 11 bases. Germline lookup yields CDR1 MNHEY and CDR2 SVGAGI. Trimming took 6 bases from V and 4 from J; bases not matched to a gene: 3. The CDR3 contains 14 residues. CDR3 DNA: TGTGCCAGCAGACTAGCGGGAGTGGCAGATACGCAGTATTTT. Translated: CASRLAGVADTQYF.

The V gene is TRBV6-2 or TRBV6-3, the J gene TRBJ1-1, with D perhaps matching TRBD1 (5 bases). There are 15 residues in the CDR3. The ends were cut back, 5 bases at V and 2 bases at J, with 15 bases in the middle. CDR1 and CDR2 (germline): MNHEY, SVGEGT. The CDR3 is CASSDGGAVNTEAFF. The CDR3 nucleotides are TGTGCCAGCAGTGACGGCGGGGCGGTTAACACTGAAGCTTTCTTT.

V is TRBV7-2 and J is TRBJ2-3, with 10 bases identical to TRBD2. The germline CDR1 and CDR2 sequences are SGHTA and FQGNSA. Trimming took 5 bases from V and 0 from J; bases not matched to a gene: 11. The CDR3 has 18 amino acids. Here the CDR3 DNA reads TGTGCCAGCAGCCCCGCCTTACATAGCGGGGGGAGCACAGATACGCAGTATTTT. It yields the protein CASSPALHSGGSTDTQYF.

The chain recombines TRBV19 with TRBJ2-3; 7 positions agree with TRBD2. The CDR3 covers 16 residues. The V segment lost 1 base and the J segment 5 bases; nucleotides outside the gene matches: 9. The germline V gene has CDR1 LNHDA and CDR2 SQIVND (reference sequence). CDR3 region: CASSIGGGSGQDTQYF. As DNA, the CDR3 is TGTGCCAGTAGTATAGGGGGCGGGAGTGGGCAAGATACGCAGTATTTT.

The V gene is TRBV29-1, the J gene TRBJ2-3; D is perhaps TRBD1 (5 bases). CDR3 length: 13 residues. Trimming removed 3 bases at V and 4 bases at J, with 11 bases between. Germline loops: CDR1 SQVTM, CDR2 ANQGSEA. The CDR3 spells CSVERQGADTQYF. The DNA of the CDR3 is TGCAGCGTTGAGCGGCAGGGCGCAGATACGCAGTATTTT.